One sample yielded the 25 T cell receptor beta chains listed below, sequenced in a study of beta chain features in type 1 diabetes. Findings and limits, study-wide: Moderate yet significant TCRB CDR3 shortening was seen in Type 1 diabetes patients in all four CD4+ subsets.

Antigens of these TCRs are unknown. The entirety of the isolated RNA underwent reverse transcription, so expressed TCRB transcripts were sequenced. Produced via immunoSEQ multiplex PCR; TCRdb's table is partial and in-frame only. Of 300,000 to 400,000 clones in the sample, around 10% are singletons; the top ten hold about 0.6%. The specimen sequenced was central memory CD4+ T cells from blood. All receptors derive from a man aged 30 to 39 with type 1 diabetes.

The CDR3 sequence: CASSLAPLRSYEQYF. CDR3 coding DNA: TGTGCCAGCAGCTTAGCGCCTCTCAGATCCTACGAGCAGTACTTC. The chain links TRBV7-2 to TRBJ2-7; D unclear. The V end was cut by 0 bases, the J end by 1 base, with 10 bases between. This CDR3 spans 15 amino acids. CDR1 is SGHTA, CDR2 FQGNSA, per germline.

This clone was seen a few times. The chain combines TRBV11-2 with TRBJ2-5; 7 bases map to TRBD1. The J call may not be correct, given that the DNA end is closer to TRBJ2-7. The CDR3 totals 15 residues. The germline V gene encodes CDR1 SGHAT and CDR2 FQNNGV. The CDR3 sequence is CASSLGPGQHYEQYF. Written as DNA, the CDR3 is TGTGCCAGCAGCTTAGGGCCGGGACAGCATTACGAGCAGTACTTC.

This clone was seen only a few times. The chain joins TRBV7-3 to TRBJ2-7, with TRBD2 identical over 7 bases. The V gene end was trimmed by 4 bases and the J gene end by 0 bases; junction bases not matched to a gene: 3. This CDR3 is 14 amino acids long. From germline, CDR1 is SGHTA and CDR2 FQGTGA. CDR3 region: CASSSTSDSYEQYF. CDR3 in DNA: TGTGCCAGCAGCTCAACTAGCGACTCCTACGAGCAGTACTTC.

A few counts support this clone. The J gene is TRBJ1-1, the V gene TRBV7-9, with unresolved D. Trimming took 1 base from V and 2 from J, leaving 11 bases between them. CDR3 length equals 15 residues. Germline CDR1 SEHNR, CDR2 FQNEAQ (reference sequence). The CDR3 sequence: CASSLGFQPNTEAFF. CDR3 nucleotides: TGTGCCAGCAGCTTAGGGTTCCAACCTAACACTGAAGCTTTCTTT. Full variable domain (rest looked up from reference TRBV7-9 and TRBJ1-1): DTGVSQNPRHKITKRGQNVTFRCDPISEHNRLYWYRQTLGQGPEFLTYFQNEAQLEKSRLLSDRFSAERPKGSFSTLEIQRTEQGDSAMYLCASSLGFQPNTEAFFGQGTRLTVV.

The sample holds a few counts of this clone. J is TRBJ1-4 and V is TRBV7-8, with D perhaps matching TRBD1 (5 bases). Germline V CDR1 and CDR2: SGHVS, FQNEAQ. The CDR3 runs to 13 residues. With 9 bases removed from V and 5 bases from J, the gap between germline ends came to 13 bases. In nucleotides, the CDR3 is TGTGCCAGTCGACAGCGTTCCAATGAAAAACTGTTTTTT. Translated, it gives CASRQRSNEKLFF. Full variable domain (remainder filled in from reference TRBV7-8 and TRBJ1-4): GAGVSQSPRYKVAKRGQDVALRCDPISGHVSLFWYQQALGQGPEFLTYFQNEAQLDKSGLPSDRFFAERPEGSVSTLKIQRTQQEDSAVYLCASRQRSNEKLFFGSGTQLSVL.

The V gene is TRBV7-2, the J gene TRBJ2-4; 9 nucleotides agree with TRBD1. With V trimmed by 4 bases and J by 9 bases, 4 bases remained unmatched. This CDR3 comprises 13 residues. CDR1 SGHTA and CDR2 FQGNSA come from the germline V gene. CDR3 region: CASSSGQGSIQYF. In DNA form, the CDR3 reads TGTGCCAGCAGCTCTGGACAGGGGAGCATTCAGTACTTC.

The chain has TRBV6-1 and TRBJ1-2; TRBD1 is a possible D gene (6 bases). This CDR3 has 14 residues. Germline V gene data show CDR1 as MNHNS and CDR2 as SASEGT. The V end lost 8 bases, the J end lost 2 bases, and 15 bases lay between the germline ends. CDR3 in amino acids: CASQVTQGNYGYTF. CDR3 DNA: TGTGCCAGCCAAGTCACCCAGGGGAACTATGGCTACACCTTC.

The rearrangement joins TRBV27 to TRBJ2-3, with D perhaps matching TRBD1 (5 bases). The V end was cut by 5 bases, the J end by 0 bases, with 12 bases between. Germline V gene data show CDR1 as MNHEY and CDR2 as SMNVEV (reference sequence). The CDR3 sequence is 15 residues long. The CDR3 loop reads CASSPRTISTDTQYF. The CDR3 DNA reads as TGTGCCAGCAGTCCAAGGACAATTAGCACAGATACGCAGTATTTT.

This chain connects TRBV7-7 to TRBJ2-7, with D possibly matching TRBD2 (5 bases). The germline CDR1 and CDR2 sequences are SSHAT and FNYEAQ (reference sequence). Trimming shortened V by 5 bases and J by 3 bases, and 17 bases separated the two germline ends. The CDR3 totals 15 residues. CDR3 DNA sequence: TGTGCCAGCAGCCATCTGACCCGGCGGGTCTACGAGCAGTACTTC. It specifies CASSHLTRRVYEQYF.

The chain combines TRBV7-3 with TRBJ1-1; a weak D match, TRBD1 (5 bases). The CDR3 sequence is 15 residues long. Germline V lookup: CDR1 SGHTA, CDR2 FQGTGA. V shed 2 bases and J shed 5 bases, with 15 bases lying between them. CDR3 coding DNA: TGTGCCAGCAGCTTAGAAGTGAGGGGTGAAACTGAAGCTTTCTTT. Translating it yields CASSLEVRGETEAFF. Full variable domain (remainder filled in from reference TRBV7-3 and TRBJ1-1): GAGVSQTPSNKVTEKGKYVELRCDPISGHTALYWYRQSLGQGPEFLIYFQGTGAADDSGLPNDRFFAVRPEGSVSTLKIQRTERGDSAVYLCASSLEVRGETEAFFGQGTRLTVV.

The table lists this clone with a few counts. This sequence joins TRBV2 and TRBJ2-3; D gene uncertain. Trimming took off 4 bases at V and 7 bases at J, with 3 bases between the two ends. The CDR3 is 10 amino acids. The germline gives CDR1 SNHLY, CDR2 FYNNEI. The CDR3: CASSVYTQYF. The CDR3 DNA sequence: TGTGCCAGCAGTGTGTATACGCAGTATTTT.

There are a few counts of this clone. The J gene is TRBJ2-3, the V gene TRBV10-3; TRBD1 or TRBD2 may be the D gene (5 bases each). Trimming cost V 3 bases and J 0 bases, with 16 bases left between them. Germline loops: CDR1 ENHRY, CDR2 SYGVKD. CDR3 length equals 17 residues. CDR3 in DNA: TGTGCCATCAGTGATAGGCCCGGGACGGGGAGCACAGATACGCAGTATTTT. Amino acids: CAISDRPGTGSTDTQYF.

This clone was seen a handful of times. The CDR3 protein is CASSPPSSEGKQYF. The CDR3, as DNA: TGCGCCAGCAGCCCCCCTTCGTCAGAGGGCAAGCAGTATTTT. The rearrangement joins TRBV5-1 to TRBJ2-3, with a weak D call TRBD2 (5 bases). The CDR3 is 14 residues long. In germline, CDR1 is SGHRS, CDR2 YFSETQ. Trimming left V 4 bases short and J 11 bases short, with 20 bases between.

The chain joins TRBV5-1 to TRBJ2-5; perhaps TRBD1 as D (5 bases). Germline V gene data show CDR1 as SGHRS and CDR2 as YFSETQ. V was pared by 0 bases and J by 3 bases, with 6 bases between. The CDR3 is made up of 13 amino acids. CDR3 residues: CASSLVGEETQYF. In DNA, the CDR3 is TGCGCCAGCAGCTTGGTAGGGGAAGAGACCCAGTACTTC.

This clone has a count of ten or more. The chain employs TRBV9 and TRBJ2-3, with a weak D call TRBD1 (6 bases). The germline V gene encodes CDR1 SGDLS and CDR2 YYNGEE. The CDR3 sequence is 15 residues long. V shed 3 bases and J shed 1 base, with 12 bases lying between them. The chain's CDR3 is CASSDLGGRTDTQYF. DNA of the CDR3: TGTGCCAGCAGCGACCTAGGGGGACGCACAGATACGCAGTATTTT.

This clone was counted a few times. CDR3 sequence (DNA): TGTGCCAGCAGCTTCGGACAGACGAACACTGAAGCTTTCTTT. It yields the protein CASSFGQTNTEAFF. The chain couples TRBV7-6 to TRBJ1-1, with D possibly TRBD1 on 6 matching bases. V gave up 3 bases and J gave up 1 base, with 9 bases separating them. The CDR3 runs 14 residues. Germline V gives CDR1 SGHVS, CDR2 FNYEAQ. Supplemented by reference TRBV7-6 and TRBJ1-1, the full variable domain reads GAGVSQSPRYKVTKRGQDVALRCDPISGHVSLYWYRQALGQGPEFLTYFNYEAQQDKSGLPNDRFSAERPEGSISTLTIQRTEQRDSAMYRCASSFGQTNTEAFFGQGTRLTVV.

This clone was detected a few times. For the CDR3, the DNA is TGTGCCAGCAGAACCCGGGACGTCGGGGAGCTGTTTTTT. This sequence encodes CASRTRDVGELFF. V and J are TRBV6-6 and TRBJ2-2; the D gene could be TRBD1 or TRBD2 (5 bases each). Germline CDR1 reads MNHNY; CDR2 reads SVGAGI (reference sequence). V was clipped by 6 bases and J by 7 bases, with 12 bases between them. The CDR3 is 13 residues long.

This clone was seen more than once but under ten times. A much larger clone is a single base away; this may be a read error. Other DNA sequences in this sample translate to the same CDR3. The CDR3 loop is CASSSYYEQYF. The CDR3 bases are TGTGCCAGCAGCTCCTACTACGAGCAGTACTTC. The rearrangement links TRBV5-6 to TRBJ2-7, with D uncertain. Trimming shortened V by 3 bases and J by 3 bases, and 4 bases separated the two germline ends. Germline loops: CDR1 SGHDT, CDR2 YYEEEE. The CDR3 extends over 11 amino acids.

This clone was recorded at least ten times. The chain combines TRBV28 with TRBJ1-4; D gene ambiguous. This CDR3 is built from 13 residues. V lost 4 bases to trimming and J lost 7 bases, with 10 bases between them. CDR1 MDHEN and CDR2 SYDVKM come from the germline V gene. The CDR3 reads CASSSWTGEKLFF. The CDR3 DNA is TGTGCCAGCAGTTCGTGGACCGGTGAAAAACTGTTTTTT.

The genes are TRBV6-6 and TRBJ1-5, with D hard to call. This CDR3 is 13 amino acids long. Germline loops: CDR1 MNHNY, CDR2 SVGAGI (reference sequence). V was pared by 6 bases and J by 0 bases, with 6 bases between. CDR3 residues: CASSWDSNQPQHF. The CDR3 DNA reads as TGTGCCAGCAGCTGGGATAGCAATCAGCCCCAGCATTTT.

This clone has more than one count but fewer than ten. This chain joins TRBV19 and TRBJ2-1, with TRBD1 matching 9 bases. This CDR3 is 13 amino acids long. Looked up from germline, CDR1 is LNHDA and CDR2 is SQIVND (reference sequence). After removal of 7 bases from V and 11 bases from J, the junction contained 9 bases not matched to a gene. This CDR3 is CASIGTGMSKQFF. For the CDR3, the DNA is TGTGCCAGTATAGGGACAGGGATGAGTAAGCAGTTCTTC.

Concerning this clone: Relative to the germline gene, one junction end is altered; a read error may explain this. The V gene is TRBV4-1, the J gene TRBJ2-1; 11 nucleotides line up with TRBD2. The CDR3 extends over 16 amino acids. CDR1 is MGHRA and CDR2 is YSYEKL in the germline V gene. This chain's CDR3 is CASSQVTSGTVYEQFF. The CDR3 coding sequence is TGTGCCAGCAGCCAAGTGACTAGCGGGACCGTATATGAGCAGTTCTTC.

The J gene is TRBJ1-2, the V gene TRBV2; no clear D gene. Looked up from germline, CDR1 is SNHLY and CDR2 is FYNNEI. The CDR3 extends over 11 amino acids. V gave up 7 bases and J gave up 7 bases, with 10 bases separating them. The CDR3 bases are TGTGCCAGCACCGACACCTTTGGCTACACCTTC. Protein product: CASTDTFGYTF.

This sequence joins TRBV11-3 and TRBJ2-2; tentative D call: TRBD1 (6 bases). The CDR3 covers 15 residues. The V gene's germline CDR1 is SGHNT and CDR2 YENEEA. With 2 bases removed from V and 2 bases from J, the gap between germline ends came to 9 bases. The CDR3 region has the DNA TGTGCCAGCAGCTTATCGGACAGCAACACCGGGGAGCTGTTTTTT. This codes for CASSLSDSNTGELFF.

This clone has only a few counts. V and J are TRBV5-4 and TRBJ1-2; 8 nucleotides agree with TRBD1. After removal of 2 bases from V and 4 bases from J, the junction contained 7 bases not matched to a gene. Germline CDR1 reads SGHNT; CDR2 reads YYREEE (reference sequence). This CDR3 is built from 15 residues. CDR3 bases: TGTGCCAGCAGCTTTGGACAGGGAATTGCCTATGGCTACACCTTC. Its protein product is CASSFGQGIAYGYTF.